The 25 T cell receptor beta chains below come from one sample, sequenced in a study of blood T cell repertoires in COVID-19. Measured with immunoSEQ multiplex PCR; TCRdb has only the in-frame clones, and not every one. The profile covers about 200,000 clones, with 75% to 90% appearing a single time and over 2% taken by the ten largest. Sequenced: peripheral blood. The receptors originated from a man aged 30 to 45 who had recovered from COVID-19.

The V call is TRBV19, the J call TRBJ2-3; 10 nucleotides align to TRBD2. The germline V gene has CDR1 LNHDA and CDR2 SQIVND (reference sequence). The J segment lost 5 bases and the V segment lost 1 base, leaving 6 bases of the junction unmatched. CDR3 length: 16 residues. The DNA of the CDR3 is TGTGCCAGTAGTATAGGAGCGGGGGGGCCGCAAGATACGCAGTATTTT. It specifies CASSIGAGGPQDTQYF.

The V gene is TRBV25-1, the J gene TRBJ1-1, with D perhaps matching TRBD1 (5 bases). The CDR3 consists of 17 residues. CDR1 and CDR2 from the germline V gene are MGHDK and SYGVNS. The V and J ends lost 4 bases and 0 bases respectively, with 18 bases between them. The CDR3 loop is CASSGGTLTKLNTEAFF. The CDR3 region has the DNA TGTGCCAGCAGTGGCGGGACCCTCACCAAACTGAACACTGAAGCTTTCTTT.

J is TRBJ2-7 and V is TRBV6-2 or TRBV6-3, with D tentatively TRBD1 (6 bases). The length of the CDR3 is 14 residues. The germline V and J ends were trimmed by 6 bases and 1 base, with 13 bases remaining between them. The germline gives CDR1 MNHEY, CDR2 SVGEGT. CDR3 DNA: TGTGCCAGCAGCTCCGGGACATTTTCCTACGAGCAGTACTTC. Translation: CASSSGTFSYEQYF.

J is TRBJ2-7 and V is TRBV19, with a possible D match to TRBD1 (5 bases). The length of the CDR3 is 15 residues. The germline V and J ends were trimmed by 6 bases and 3 bases, with 18 bases remaining between them. The V gene's germline CDR1 is LNHDA and CDR2 SQIVND (reference sequence). The CDR3 sequence is CASSGVRVTGYEQYF. For the CDR3, the DNA is TGTGCCAGTAGCGGAGTCAGGGTTACAGGCTACGAGCAGTACTTC.

The rearrangement uses TRBV2 and TRBJ2-3; no firm D call. V lost 6 bases to trimming and J lost 6 bases, with 4 bases between them. The germline gives CDR1 SNHLY, CDR2 FYNNEI. This CDR3 is built from 10 residues. CDR3 nucleotides: TGTGCCAGCAGCCGTGATACGCAGTATTTT. Translation gives CASSRDTQYF.

The chain employs TRBV28 and TRBJ2-3; D gene ambiguous. Between the trimmed V and J ends, which lost 3 bases and 6 bases, there was a span of 13 bases. CDR3 length equals 14 residues. The germline V gene has CDR1 MDHEN and CDR2 SYDVKM. As DNA, the CDR3 is TGTGCCAGCAGTTTCTCGGAGACCTGGGATACGCAGTATTTT. Encoded protein: CASSFSETWDTQYF.

The chain employs TRBV19 and TRBJ1-4; D remains ambiguous. The CDR3 extends over 15 amino acids. Looked up from germline, CDR1 is LNHDA and CDR2 is SQIVND (reference sequence). V lost 3 bases and J 0 bases, leaving 8 bases between the germline ends. The CDR3 DNA sequence: TGTGCCAGTAGTATTAGCGGTACAACTAATGAAAAACTGTTTTTT. Its translation: CASSISGTTNEKLFF.

This chain links TRBV5-5 with TRBJ2-1; D may be TRBD2 (6 bases). The germline V and J ends were trimmed by 0 bases and 12 bases, with 19 bases remaining between them. Germline V gives CDR1 SGHKS, CDR2 YYEKEE (reference sequence). This CDR3 spans 15 amino acids. The CDR3 reads CASSLGGVLGVWQFF. CDR3 bases: TGTGCCAGCAGCTTGGGCGGGGTATTAGGAGTATGGCAGTTCTTC.

The table lists this clone with a count of one. This chain uses TRBV4-2 with TRBJ1-5; D ambiguous. Trimming took 0 bases from V and 3 from J, leaving 6 bases between them. Germline V gene lookup returns CDR1 LGHNA and CDR2 YNFKEQ. The CDR3 is made up of 14 amino acids. This chain's CDR3 is CASSQDRYNQPQHF. The CDR3 DNA reads as TGTGCCAGCAGCCAAGATCGGTACAATCAGCCCCAGCATTTT.

This clone was detected only once. Relative to the germline gene, one junction end is altered; a read error may explain this. The chain recombines TRBV11-2 with TRBJ1-4, with TRBD1 matching 7 bases. This CDR3 comprises 15 residues. The V gene's germline CDR1 is SGHAT and CDR2 FQNNGV. The CDR3 bases are TGTGTCAGCAGCCCATTTGGACAGGAATGGGAAAAACTGTTTTTT. It yields the protein CVSSPFGQEWEKLFF.

The chain links TRBV19 to TRBJ2-6, with D possibly matching TRBD2 (5 bases). CDR1 is LNHDA and CDR2 is SQIVND in the germline V gene (reference sequence). There are 14 residues in the CDR3. The V gene lost 8 bases and the J gene lost 0 bases, with 8 bases spanning the gap. DNA of the CDR3: TGTGCCAGTTCCCGGGGCTCTGGGGCCAACGTCCTGACTTTC. This translates into CASSRGSGANVLTF. Combining the CDR3 with reference TRBV19 and TRBJ2-6 gives the whole variable domain DGGITQSPKYLFRKEGQNVTLSCEQNLNHDAMYWYRQDPGQGLRLIYYSQIVNDFQKGDIAEGYSVSREKKESFPLTVTSAQKNPTAFYLCASSRGSGANVLTFGAGSRLTVL.

The chain recombines TRBV10-2 with TRBJ2-5, with no clear D. This CDR3 has 11 amino acids. The germline CDR1 and CDR2 sequences are WSHSY and SAAADI. The V end lost 5 bases, the J end lost 5 bases, and 6 bases lay between the germline ends. DNA for the CDR3: TGCGCCAGCAGTTCCGGGGAGACCCAGTACTTC. Protein product: CASSSGETQYF.

This chain links TRBV9 with TRBJ1-2, with 8 bases aligning to TRBD1. The CDR3 covers 13 residues. Germline CDR1 and CDR2: SGDLS and YYNGEE. The ends lost 0 bases at V and 7 bases at J; junction bases unmatched: 2. CDR3 nucleotides: TGTGCCAGCAGCGTAGAACAGGGGGGTGGCTACACCTTC. Translating it yields CASSVEQGGGYTF.

The chain links TRBV7-8 to TRBJ2-7; 9 bases match TRBD1. V gave up 5 bases and J gave up 0 bases; unmatched junction bases: 8. Germline V gives CDR1 SGHVS, CDR2 FQNEAQ. The CDR3 runs to 16 residues. CDR3 region: CASSPTGTGSSYEQYF. CDR3 nucleotides: TGTGCCAGCAGCCCGACGGGGACAGGGAGCTCCTACGAGCAGTACTTC.

The V call is TRBV3-1 (or the pseudogene TRBV3-2), the J call TRBJ2-5; TRBD1 matches 11 bases. Unmatched junction bases numbered 0, after V lost 4 bases and J lost 5 bases. CDR3 size: 13 residues. The V gene's germline CDR1 is LGHDT and CDR2 YNNKEL (reference sequence). Written as DNA, the CDR3 is TGTGCCAGCAGCCGGACAGGGGGCGAGACCCAGTACTTC. Amino acid sequence: CASSRTGGETQYF.

The chain combines TRBV5-1 with TRBJ2-1, with 16 bases identical to TRBD2. With 2 bases clipped from V and 9 bases from J, the junction kept 8 bases outside the gene matches. CDR1 is SGHRS and CDR2 is YFSETQ in the germline V gene. The CDR3 covers 17 residues. CDR3 coding DNA: TGCGCCAGCAGCTTACCGGGACTAGCGGGGGGGCCCGCTGAGCAGTTCTTC. This encodes CASSLPGLAGGPAEQFF. The full variable domain, rest sourced from reference TRBV5-1 and TRBJ2-1, is KAGVTQTPRYLIKTRGQQVTLSCSPISGHRSVSWYQQTPGQGLQFLFEYFSETQRNKGNFPGRFSGRQFSNSRSEMNVSTLELGDSALYLCASSLPGLAGGPAEQFFGPGTRLTVL.

The chain carries TRBV6-5 and TRBJ1-5; no clear D gene. This CDR3 spans 13 amino acids. Looked up from germline, CDR1 is MNHEY and CDR2 is SVGAGI. V shed 6 bases and J shed 6 bases, with 12 bases lying between them. The CDR3 DNA follows: TGTGCCAGCAGGCCGGGGTTCGGTCAGCCCCAGCATTTT. This translates into CASRPGFGQPQHF.

This chain links TRBV24-1 with TRBJ2-2; perhaps TRBD1 as D (5 bases). The CDR3 loop spans 13 amino acids. V lost 9 bases to trimming and J lost 3 bases, with 10 bases between them. Per the germline V gene, CDR1 is KGHDR and CDR2 is SFDVKD. The CDR3 DNA reads as TGTGCCACCGAGTCAGGGTACACCGGGGAGCTGTTTTTT. Translated: CATESGYTGELFF.

J is TRBJ2-5 and V is TRBV7-2; no definite D call. Germline V lookup: CDR1 SGHTA, CDR2 FQGNSA. Trimming shortened V by 2 bases and J by 7 bases, and 8 bases separated the two germline ends. The CDR3 has 12 residues. The CDR3 spells CASSLFSSTQYF. The CDR3 DNA is TGTGCCAGCAGCTTATTTAGCTCGACCCAGTACTTC.

The chain carries TRBV18 and TRBJ1-4; 9 nucleotides match TRBD1. Germline CDR1 KGHSH, CDR2 LQKENI. This CDR3 spans 13 amino acids. CDR3 sequence (DNA): TGTGCTGCCAACAGGGGGCAAGGTGAAAAACTGTTTTTT. This codes for CAANRGQGEKLFF.

The V gene is TRBV10-1, the J gene TRBJ2-3; D not certain. Looked up from germline, CDR1 is WNHNN and CDR2 is SYGVQD (reference sequence). Deletions cut 0 bases from V and 4 bases from J, with 11 bases between. This CDR3 contains 15 residues. The CDR3 reads CASSESRQNPDTQYF. The CDR3 nucleotides read TGCGCCAGCAGTGAGTCCAGACAAAATCCAGATACGCAGTATTTT.

CDR3 nucleotides: TGTGCCTCAACTACGAGGGATACGCAGTATTTT. Translated: CASTTRDTQYF. The chain combines TRBV30 with TRBJ2-3; D unclear. V was clipped by 7 bases and J by 6 bases, with 11 bases between them. Germline CDR1 GTSNPN, CDR2 SVGIG (reference sequence). This CDR3 has 11 residues.

This chain joins TRBV24-1 and TRBJ2-7, with 9 bases aligning to TRBD1. V lost 7 bases, J lost 5 bases, and 8 bases stayed unmatched. This CDR3 contains 14 residues. Germline-derived CDR1 and CDR2 are KGHDR and SFDVKD. The CDR3 DNA follows: TGTGCCACCAGACCGGGACAGGGAGACGACGAGCAGTACTTC. The encoded protein is CATRPGQGDDEQYF.

The rearrangement links TRBV18 to TRBJ2-7, with D tentatively TRBD1 (6 bases). This CDR3 has 16 residues. Germline values: CDR1 KGHSH, CDR2 LQKENI. V shed 6 bases and J shed 5 bases, with 23 bases lying between them. CDR3 sequence: CASSQELQGGGHEQYF. The CDR3 region has the DNA TGTGCCAGCTCCCAAGAGTTACAGGGTGGAGGCCACGAGCAGTACTTC.

This chain links TRBV19 with TRBJ1-4; the D is unclear. The CDR3 contains 13 residues. V lost 6 bases and J lost 2, with 7 bases in between. Germline V gives CDR1 LNHDA, CDR2 SQIVND (reference sequence). The CDR3 bases are TGTGCCAGTAGCGGAGTGACTAATGAAAAACTGTTTTTT. Translating it yields CASSGVTNEKLFF. The entire variable domain, with the rest obtained from reference TRBV19 and TRBJ1-4, is as follows: DGGITQSPKYLFRKEGQNVTLSCEQNLNHDAMYWYRQDPGQGLRLIYYSQIVNDFQKGDIAEGYSVSREKKESFPLTVTSAQKNPTAFYLCASSGVTNEKLFFGSGTQLSVL.